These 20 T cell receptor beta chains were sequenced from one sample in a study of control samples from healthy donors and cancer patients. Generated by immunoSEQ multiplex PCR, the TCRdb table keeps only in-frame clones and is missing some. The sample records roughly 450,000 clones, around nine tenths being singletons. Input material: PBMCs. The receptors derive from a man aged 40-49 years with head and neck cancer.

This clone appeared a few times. CDR3 DNA sequence: TGTGCCAGCCGTCAAAGCCGAATCTACGAGCAGTACTTC. The encoded protein is CASRQSRIYEQYF. V is TRBV28 and J is TRBJ2-7; unclear D gene. In germline, CDR1 is MDHEN, CDR2 SYDVKM. V gave up 8 bases and J gave up 3 bases, with 14 bases separating them. This CDR3 is built from 13 residues.

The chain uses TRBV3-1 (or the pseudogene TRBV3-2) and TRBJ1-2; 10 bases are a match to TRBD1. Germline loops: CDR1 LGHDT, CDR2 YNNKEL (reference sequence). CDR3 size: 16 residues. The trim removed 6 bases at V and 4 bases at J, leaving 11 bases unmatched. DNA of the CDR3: TGTGCCAGCAGGAGGACAGGGGGGGAACGCTTCTATGGCTACACCTTC. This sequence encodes CASRRTGGERFYGYTF.

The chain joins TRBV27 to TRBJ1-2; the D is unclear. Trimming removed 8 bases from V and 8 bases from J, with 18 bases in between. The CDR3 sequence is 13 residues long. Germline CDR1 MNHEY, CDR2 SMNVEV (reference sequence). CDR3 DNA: TGTGCCAGCGGCTCAATACCGATCCGGGGCTACACCTTC. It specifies CASGSIPIRGYTF.

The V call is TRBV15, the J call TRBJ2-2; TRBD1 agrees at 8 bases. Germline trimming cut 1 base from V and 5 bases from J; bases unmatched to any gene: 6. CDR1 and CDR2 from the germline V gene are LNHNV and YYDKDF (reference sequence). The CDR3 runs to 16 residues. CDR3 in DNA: TGTGCCACCAGCAGAGGAAGACAGGGGACGACCGGGGAGCTGTTTTTT. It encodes CATSRGRQGTTGELFF. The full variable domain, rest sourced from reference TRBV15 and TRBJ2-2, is DAMVIQNPRYQVTQFGKPVTLSCSQTLNHNVMYWYQQKSSQAPKLLFHYYDKDFNNEADTPDNFQSRRPNTSFCFLDIRSPGLGDTAMYLCATSRGRQGTTGELFFGEGSRLTVL.

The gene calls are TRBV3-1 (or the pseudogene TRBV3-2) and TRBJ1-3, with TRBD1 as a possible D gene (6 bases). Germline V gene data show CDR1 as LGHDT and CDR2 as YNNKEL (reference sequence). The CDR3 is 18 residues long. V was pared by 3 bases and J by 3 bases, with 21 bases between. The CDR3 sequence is CASSHNPGQTTRGNTIYF. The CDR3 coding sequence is TGTGCCAGCAGCCATAATCCGGGACAAACGACTCGTGGAAACACCATATATTTT.

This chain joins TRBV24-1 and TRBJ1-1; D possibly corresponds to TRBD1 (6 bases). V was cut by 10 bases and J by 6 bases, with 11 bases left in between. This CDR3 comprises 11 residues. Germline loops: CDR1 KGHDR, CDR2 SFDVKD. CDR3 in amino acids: CATTQGSEAFF. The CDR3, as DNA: TGTGCCACAACTCAGGGGTCTGAAGCTTTCTTT.

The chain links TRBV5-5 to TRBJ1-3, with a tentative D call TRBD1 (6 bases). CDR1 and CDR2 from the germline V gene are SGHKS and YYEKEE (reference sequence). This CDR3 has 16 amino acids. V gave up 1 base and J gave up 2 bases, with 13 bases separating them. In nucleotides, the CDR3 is TGTGCCAGCAGCTTGTGGTCGACAGGAGCTGGAAACACCATATATTTT. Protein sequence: CASSLWSTGAGNTIYF. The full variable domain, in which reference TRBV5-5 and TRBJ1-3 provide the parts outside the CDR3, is DAGVTQSPTHLIKTRGQQVTLRCSPISGHKSVSWYQQVLGQGPQFIFQYYEKEERGRGNFPDRFSARQFPNYSSELNVNALLLGDSALYLCASSLWSTGAGNTIYFGEGSWLTVV.

The CDR3 DNA follows: TGTGCCAGCAGCTTGATAGCGGGAGGATACAATGAGCAGTTCTTC. Translation gives CASSLIAGGYNEQFF. The chain combines TRBV11-3 with TRBJ2-1; 10 nucleotides line up with TRBD2. V gave up 3 bases and J gave up 4 bases; unmatched junction bases: 3. Germline V gives CDR1 SGHNT, CDR2 YENEEA. The CDR3 spans 15 residues.

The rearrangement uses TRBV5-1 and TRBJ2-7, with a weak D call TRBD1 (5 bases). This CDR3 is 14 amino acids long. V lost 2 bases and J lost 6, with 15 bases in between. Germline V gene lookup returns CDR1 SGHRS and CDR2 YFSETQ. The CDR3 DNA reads TGCGCCAGCAGCTTTGGTCAGGGCTTTGGCGAGCAGTACTTC. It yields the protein CASSFGQGFGEQYF.

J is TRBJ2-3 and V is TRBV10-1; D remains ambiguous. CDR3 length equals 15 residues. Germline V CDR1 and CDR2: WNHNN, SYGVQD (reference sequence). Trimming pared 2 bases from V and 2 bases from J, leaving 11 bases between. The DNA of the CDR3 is TGCGCCAGCAGTGAGGTGGGGATACTCACAGATACGCAGTATTTT. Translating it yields CASSEVGILTDTQYF.

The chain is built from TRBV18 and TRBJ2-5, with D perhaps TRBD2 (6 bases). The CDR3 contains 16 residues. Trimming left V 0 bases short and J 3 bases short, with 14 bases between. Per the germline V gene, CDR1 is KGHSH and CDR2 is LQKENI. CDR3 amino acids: CASSPPQGGTKETQYF. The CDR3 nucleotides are TGTGCCAGCTCACCACCGCAGGGAGGCACAAAAGAGACCCAGTACTTC.

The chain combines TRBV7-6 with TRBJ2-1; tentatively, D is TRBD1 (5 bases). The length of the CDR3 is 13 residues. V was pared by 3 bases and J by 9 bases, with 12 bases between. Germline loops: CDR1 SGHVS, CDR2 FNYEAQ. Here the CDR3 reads CASSLEIRGEQFF. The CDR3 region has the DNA TGTGCCAGCAGCTTGGAGATTAGGGGTGAGCAGTTCTTC. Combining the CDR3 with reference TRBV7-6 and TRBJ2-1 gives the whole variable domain GAGVSQSPRYKVTKRGQDVALRCDPISGHVSLYWYRQALGQGPEFLTYFNYEAQQDKSGLPNDRFSAERPEGSISTLTIQRTEQRDSAMYRCASSLEIRGEQFFGPGTRLTVL.

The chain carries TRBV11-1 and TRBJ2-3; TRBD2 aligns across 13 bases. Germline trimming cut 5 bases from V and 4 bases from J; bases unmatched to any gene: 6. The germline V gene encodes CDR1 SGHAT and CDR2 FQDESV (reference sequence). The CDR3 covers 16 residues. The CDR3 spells CASSPRLAGGPDTQYF. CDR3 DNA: TGTGCCAGCAGCCCAAGACTAGCGGGGGGCCCAGATACGCAGTATTTT.

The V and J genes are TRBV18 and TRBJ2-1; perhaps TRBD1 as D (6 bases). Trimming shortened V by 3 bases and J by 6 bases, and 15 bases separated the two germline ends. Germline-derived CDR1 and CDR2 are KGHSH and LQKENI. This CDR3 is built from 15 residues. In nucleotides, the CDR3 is TGTGCCAGCTCACCGACCGGTGAAGGGGGCAATGAGCAGTTCTTC. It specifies CASSPTGEGGNEQFF.

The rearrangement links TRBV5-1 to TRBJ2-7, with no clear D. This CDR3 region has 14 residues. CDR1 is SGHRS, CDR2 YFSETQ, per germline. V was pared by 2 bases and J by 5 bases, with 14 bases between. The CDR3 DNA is TGCGCCAGCAGCTTTTCCGGGCCGGAAAACGAGCAGTACTTC. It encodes CASSFSGPENEQYF.

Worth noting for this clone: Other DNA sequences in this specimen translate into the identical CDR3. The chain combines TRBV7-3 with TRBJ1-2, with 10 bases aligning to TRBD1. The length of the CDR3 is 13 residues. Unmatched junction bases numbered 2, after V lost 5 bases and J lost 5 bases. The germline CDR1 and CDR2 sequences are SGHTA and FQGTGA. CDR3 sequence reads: CASSPDRGYGYTF. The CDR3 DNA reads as TGTGCCAGCAGCCCGGACAGGGGGTATGGCTACACCTTC.

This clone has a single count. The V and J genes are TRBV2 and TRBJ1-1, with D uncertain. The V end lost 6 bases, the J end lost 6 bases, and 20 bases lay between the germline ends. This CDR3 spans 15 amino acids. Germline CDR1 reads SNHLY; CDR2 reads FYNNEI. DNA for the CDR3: TGTGCCAGCAGAGAGGACGACCACGCCGCTGCTGAAGCTTTCTTT. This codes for CASREDDHAAAEAFF.

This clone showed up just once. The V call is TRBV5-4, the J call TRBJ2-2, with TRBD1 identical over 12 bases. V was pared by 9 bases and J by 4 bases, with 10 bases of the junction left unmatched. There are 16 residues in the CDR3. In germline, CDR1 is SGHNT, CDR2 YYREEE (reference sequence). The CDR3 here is CATRDRGPMGTGELFF. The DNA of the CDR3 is TGTGCCACCCGGGACAGGGGGCCAATGGGCACCGGGGAGCTGTTTTTT.

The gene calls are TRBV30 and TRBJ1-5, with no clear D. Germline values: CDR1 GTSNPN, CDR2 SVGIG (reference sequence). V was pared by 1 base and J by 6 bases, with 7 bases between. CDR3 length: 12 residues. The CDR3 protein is CAWSEGAQPQHF. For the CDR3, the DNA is TGTGCCTGGAGTGAGGGCGCTCAGCCCCAGCATTTT.

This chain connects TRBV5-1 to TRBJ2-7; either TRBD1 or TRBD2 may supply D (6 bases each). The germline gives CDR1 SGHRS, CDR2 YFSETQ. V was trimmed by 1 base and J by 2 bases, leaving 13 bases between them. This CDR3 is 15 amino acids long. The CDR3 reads CASSLMGGPPYEQYF. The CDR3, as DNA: TGCGCCAGCAGCTTGATGGGGGGCCCTCCCTACGAGCAGTACTTC. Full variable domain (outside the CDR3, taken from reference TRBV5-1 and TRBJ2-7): KAGVTQTPRYLIKTRGQQVTLSCSPISGHRSVSWYQQTPGQGLQFLFEYFSETQRNKGNFPGRFSGRQFSNSRSEMNVSTLELGDSALYLCASSLMGGPPYEQYFGPGTRLTVT.